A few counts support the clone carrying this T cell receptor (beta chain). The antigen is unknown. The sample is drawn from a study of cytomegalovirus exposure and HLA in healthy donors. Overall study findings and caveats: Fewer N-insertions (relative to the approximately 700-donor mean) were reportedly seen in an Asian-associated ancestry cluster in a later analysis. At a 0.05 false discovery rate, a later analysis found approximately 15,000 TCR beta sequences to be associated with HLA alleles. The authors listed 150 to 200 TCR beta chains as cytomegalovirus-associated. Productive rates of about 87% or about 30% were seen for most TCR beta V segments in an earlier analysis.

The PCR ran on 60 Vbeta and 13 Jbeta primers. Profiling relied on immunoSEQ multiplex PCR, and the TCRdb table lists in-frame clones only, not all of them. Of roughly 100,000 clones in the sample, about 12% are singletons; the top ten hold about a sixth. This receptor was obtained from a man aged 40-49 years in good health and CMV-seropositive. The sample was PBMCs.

CDR3 region: CAISETENPGVAQYF. The DNA for the CDR3 is TGTGCCATCAGTGAGACGGAGAATCCTGGTGTGGCCCAGTACTTC. The chain has TRBV10-3 and TRBJ2-5; no reliable D call. CDR1 and CDR2 (germline): ENHRY, SYGVKD. Trimming pared 2 bases from V and 9 bases from J, leaving 19 bases between. The CDR3 runs to 15 residues.